This T cell receptor (beta chain) stems from a study of CD8+ T cells in alopecia areata. Study overall: Those treated were given oral tofacitinib at 5 to 10 mg twice daily.

The germline V and J ends were trimmed by 0 bases and 8 bases, with 10 bases remaining between them. Germline assignment: CDR1 MNHEY and CDR2 SMNVEV (reference sequence). The CDR3 has 14 residues. After isolation, RNA underwent reverse transcription to generate cDNA as the sequencing template. Produced via immunoSEQ multiplex PCR; TCRdb's table is partial and in-frame only. Of some 130,000 clones listed, about three fifths were seen once; the top ten hold under 8%. Alopecia areata patients provided lesional scalp punch biopsies and peripheral blood. Source: CD4+ T cells sorted from blood, taken at week 0. The sequence was collected from a human donor with alopecia areata. V and J are TRBV27 and TRBJ1-4; D perhaps matches TRBD1 (5 bases). Here the CDR3 DNA reads TGTGCCAGCAGTTTATCGGGGCCCACCGAAAAACTGTTTTTT. This codes for CASSLSGPTEKLFF.